Sequencing of this TCR beta chain was carried out in a study of control samples from healthy donors and cancer patients. V was clipped by 0 bases and J by 6 bases; unmatched bases: 3. This CDR3 has 14 residues. CDR1 is ENHRY, CDR2 SYGVKD, per germline. This table comes from immunoSEQ multiplex PCR, and its TCRdb copy is limited to in-frame clones, with some not included. The sample shows approximately 87,000 clones, roughly 93% of them seen only once. V gene TRBV10-3 combines with J gene TRBJ1-2; 8 bases match TRBD1. The receptor was isolated from a woman aged 40 to 50 with lung cancer. Specimen: PBMCs. The CDR3 loop reads CAISESTGVDGYTF. The CDR3 nucleotides are TGTGCCATCAGTGAGTCGACAGGGGTTGATGGCTACACCTTC.